Sequencing of this TCR beta chain was carried out in a study of T cells after posttransplantation cyclophosphamide. Libraries were prepared by immunoSEQ multiplex PCR; TCRdb keeps only in-frame clonotypes and omits some of them. The sample shows 6,000 to 7,500 clones, 90% to 95% of them seen only once. With respect to this clone: The target antigen is unknown.

Study findings and constraints: Later post-transplant blood repertoires were often dominated by donor CD8+ memory clones.

Busulfan-fludarabine conditioning, marrow transplant, and cyclophosphamide on days +3 and +4 were administered. Sequences were derived from CD8+ T cells sorted from blood, sampled after allogeneic stem cell transplant with posttransplant cyclophosphamide. This clonotype originated in a male patient in his sixties who received an allogeneic stem cell transplant from a related donor and was CMV-positive. These T cells may partly come from the graft donor.

The CDR3 spells CATSRLDSRGETQYF. CDR3 nucleotides: TGTGCCACCAGCAGACTGGACTCGAGAGGCGAGACCCAGTACTTC. The chain carries TRBV15 and TRBJ2-5; tentatively, D is TRBD2 (5 bases). V was cut by 2 bases and J by 5 bases, with 15 bases left in between. Germline CDR1 and CDR2: LNHNV and YYDKDF (reference sequence). The CDR3 is 15 amino acids.